This T cell receptor beta chain was observed in a study of control samples from healthy donors and cancer patients (dated by TCRdb to 2018 to 2021). With respect to this clone: Its antigen target is currently unknown. No base qualities exist here, and no much larger clone lies one base off it.

From V the trimming removes 8 bases and from J it removes 4 bases, while the gene matches leave 13 bases of the junction unaccounted for. According to the germline V gene, CDR1 reads MNHEY and CDR2 reads SVGAGI. Reading from cysteine to phenylalanine, the CDR3 counts 15 amino acids. Of the read, only the CDR3 DNA is kept; its 45 bases are in frame from base 1. Preparation of the library involved the immunoSEQ multiplex PCR assay. What TCRdb holds here is the immuneACCESS table cut down to in-frame rearrangements. Part of the clones is not present; checked against another copy, under half of the missing clones reflect an unresolved V gene, and the others are unexplained. In all, the sample holds 140,000 or so clones, and about nine tenths of those were seen once. The ten largest clones take up around 4.6% of the sample.

This receptor was obtained from a man in his thirties or forties in good health. The rearrangement combines TRBV6-5 with TRBJ1-2; 7 middle bases align to TRBD1. Sequenced sample: blood. CDR3 region: CASQPQGTGGYGYTF. The nucleotide sequence reads TGTGCCAGCCAGCCACAGGGGACCGGGGGCTATGGCTACACCTTC.